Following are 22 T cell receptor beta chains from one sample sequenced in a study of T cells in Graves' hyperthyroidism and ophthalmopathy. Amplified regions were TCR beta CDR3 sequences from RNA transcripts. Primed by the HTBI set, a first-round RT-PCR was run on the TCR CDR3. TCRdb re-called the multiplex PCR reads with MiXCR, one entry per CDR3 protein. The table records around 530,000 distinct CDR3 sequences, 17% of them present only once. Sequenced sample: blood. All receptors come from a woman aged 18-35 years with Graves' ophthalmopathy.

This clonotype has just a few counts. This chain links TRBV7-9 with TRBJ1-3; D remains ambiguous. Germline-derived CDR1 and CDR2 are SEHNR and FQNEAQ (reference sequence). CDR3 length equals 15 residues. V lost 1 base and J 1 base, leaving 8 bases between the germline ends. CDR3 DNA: TGTGCCAGCAGCTTAGAGGAGGATTCTGGAAACACCATATATTTT. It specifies CASSLEEDSGNTIYF.

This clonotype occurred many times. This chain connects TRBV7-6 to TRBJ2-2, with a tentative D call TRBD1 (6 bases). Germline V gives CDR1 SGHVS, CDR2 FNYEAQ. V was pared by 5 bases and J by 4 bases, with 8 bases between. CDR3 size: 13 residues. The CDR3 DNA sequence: TGTGCCAGCAGCCCGACAGGCACCGGGGAGCTGTTTTTT. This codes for CASSPTGTGELFF. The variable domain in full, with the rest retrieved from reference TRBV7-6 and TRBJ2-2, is GAGVSQSPRYKVTKRGQDVALRCDPISGHVSLYWYRQALGQGPEFLTYFNYEAQQDKSGLPNDRFSAERPEGSISTLTIQRTEQRDSAMYRCASSPTGTGELFFGEGSRLTVL.

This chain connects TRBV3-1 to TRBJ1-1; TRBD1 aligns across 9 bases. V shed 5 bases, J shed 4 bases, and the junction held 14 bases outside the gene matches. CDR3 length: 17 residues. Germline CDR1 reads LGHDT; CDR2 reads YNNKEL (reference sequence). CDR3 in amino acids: CASSTRDRAGSGTEAFF. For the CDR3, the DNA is TGTGCCAGCAGCACACGGGACAGGGCGGGATCGGGCACTGAAGCTTTCTTT.

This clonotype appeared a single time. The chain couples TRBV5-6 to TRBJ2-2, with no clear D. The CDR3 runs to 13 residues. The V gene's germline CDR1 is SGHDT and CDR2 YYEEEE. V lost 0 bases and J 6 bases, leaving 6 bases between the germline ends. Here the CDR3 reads CASSLDVAGELFF. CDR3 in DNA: TGTGCCAGCAGCTTGGATGTGGCCGGGGAGCTGTTTTTT. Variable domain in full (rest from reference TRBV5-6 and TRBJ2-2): DAGVTQSPTHLIKTRGQQVTLRCSPKSGHDTVSWYQQALGQGPQFIFQYYEEEERQRGNFPDRFSGHQFPNYSSELNVNALLLGDSALYLCASSLDVAGELFFGEGSRLTVL.

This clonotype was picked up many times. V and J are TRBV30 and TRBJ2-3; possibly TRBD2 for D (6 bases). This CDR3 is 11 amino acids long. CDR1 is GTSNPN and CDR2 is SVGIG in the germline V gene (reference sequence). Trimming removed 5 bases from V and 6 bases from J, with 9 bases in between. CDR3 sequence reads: CAWGAGDTQYF. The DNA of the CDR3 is TGTGCCTGGGGGGCGGGGGATACGCAGTATTTT.

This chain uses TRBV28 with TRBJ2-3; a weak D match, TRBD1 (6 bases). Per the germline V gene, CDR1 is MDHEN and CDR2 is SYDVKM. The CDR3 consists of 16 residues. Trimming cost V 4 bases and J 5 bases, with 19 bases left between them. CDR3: CASSSQGPPSGDTQYF. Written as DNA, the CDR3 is TGTGCCAGCAGTTCGCAGGGGCCTCCGTCAGGAGATACGCAGTATTTT.

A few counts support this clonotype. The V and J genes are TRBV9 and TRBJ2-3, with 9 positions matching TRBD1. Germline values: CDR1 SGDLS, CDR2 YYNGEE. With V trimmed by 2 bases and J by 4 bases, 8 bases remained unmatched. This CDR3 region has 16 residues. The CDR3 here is CASSVSGTGFSDTQYF. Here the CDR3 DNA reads TGTGCCAGCAGCGTTTCCGGGACAGGGTTTTCAGATACGCAGTATTTT.

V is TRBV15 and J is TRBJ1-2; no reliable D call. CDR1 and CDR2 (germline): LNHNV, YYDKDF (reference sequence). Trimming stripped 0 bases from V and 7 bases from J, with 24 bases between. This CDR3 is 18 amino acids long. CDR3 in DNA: TGTGCCACCAGCAGAGATCTCAGAAAGGGCCCCCAAGGCTTTGGCTACACCTTC. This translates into CATSRDLRKGPQGFGYTF. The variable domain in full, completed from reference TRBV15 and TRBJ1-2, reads DAMVIQNPRYQVTQFGKPVTLSCSQTLNHNVMYWYQQKSSQAPKLLFHYYDKDFNNEADTPDNFQSRRPNTSFCFLDIRSPGLGDTAMYLCATSRDLRKGPQGFGYTFGSGTRLTVV.

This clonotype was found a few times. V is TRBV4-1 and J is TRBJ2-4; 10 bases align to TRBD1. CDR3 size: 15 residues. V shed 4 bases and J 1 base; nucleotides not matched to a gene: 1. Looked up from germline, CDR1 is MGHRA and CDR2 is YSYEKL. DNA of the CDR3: TGCGCCAGCAGCCCGGGACAGGGGGCCAAAAACATTCAGTACTTC. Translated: CASSPGQGAKNIQYF.

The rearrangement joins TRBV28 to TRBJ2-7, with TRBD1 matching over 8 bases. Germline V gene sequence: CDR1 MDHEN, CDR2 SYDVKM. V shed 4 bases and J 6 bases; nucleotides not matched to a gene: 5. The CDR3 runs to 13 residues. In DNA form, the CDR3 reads TGTGCCAGCAGTTCCGGACAGGGCTGCGAGCAGTACTTC. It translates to CASSSGQGCEQYF. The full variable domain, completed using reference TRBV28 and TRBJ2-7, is DVKVTQSSRYLVKRTGEKVFLECVQDMDHENMFWYRQDPGLGLRLIYFSYDVKMKEKGDIPEGYSVSREKKERFSLILESASTNQTSMYLCASSSGQGCEQYFGPGTRLTVT.

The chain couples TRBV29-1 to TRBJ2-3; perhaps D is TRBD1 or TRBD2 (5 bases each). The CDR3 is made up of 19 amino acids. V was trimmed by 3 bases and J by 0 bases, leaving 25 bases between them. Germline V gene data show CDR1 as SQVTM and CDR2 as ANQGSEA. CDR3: CSVEWARPGPLFSTDTQYF. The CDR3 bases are TGCAGCGTTGAGTGGGCCCGGCCGGGGCCGCTATTTAGCACAGATACGCAGTATTTT.

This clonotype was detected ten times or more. CDR3 sequence (DNA): TGTGCCAGCAGTTTCCTCGGACAGGGGCCCTCCTACGAGCAGTACTTC. The encoded protein is CASSFLGQGPSYEQYF. The rearrangement joins TRBV28 to TRBJ2-7, with TRBD1 matching 9 bases. Germline V gene lookup returns CDR1 MDHEN and CDR2 SYDVKM. The CDR3 totals 16 residues. V lost 3 bases, J lost 0 bases, and 6 bases stayed unmatched.

CDR3 in amino acids: CASSPGTGTHEQYF. The CDR3 DNA reads TGTGCCAGCAGCCCGGGGACAGGGACCCACGAGCAGTACTTC. The rearrangement links TRBV5-6 to TRBJ2-7; 9 nucleotides line up with TRBD1. Germline V gene data show CDR1 as SGHDT and CDR2 as YYEEEE. V gave up 4 bases and J gave up 5 bases; unmatched junction bases: 7. CDR3 size: 14 residues.

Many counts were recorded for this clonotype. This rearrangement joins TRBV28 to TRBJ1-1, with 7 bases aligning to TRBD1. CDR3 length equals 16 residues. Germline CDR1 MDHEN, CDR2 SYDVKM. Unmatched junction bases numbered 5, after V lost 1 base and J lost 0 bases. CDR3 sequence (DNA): TGTGCCAGCAGTTTATTCCACAGGGGATTGAACACTGAAGCTTTCTTT. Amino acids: CASSLFHRGLNTEAFF. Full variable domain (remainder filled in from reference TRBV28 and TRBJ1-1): DVKVTQSSRYLVKRTGEKVFLECVQDMDHENMFWYRQDPGLGLRLIYFSYDVKMKEKGDIPEGYSVSREKKERFSLILESASTNQTSMYLCASSLFHRGLNTEAFFGQGTRLTVV.

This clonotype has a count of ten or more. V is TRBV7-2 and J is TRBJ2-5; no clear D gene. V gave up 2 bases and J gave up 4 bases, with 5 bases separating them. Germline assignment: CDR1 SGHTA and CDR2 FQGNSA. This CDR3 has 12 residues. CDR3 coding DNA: TGTGCCAGCAGCTTAAGGATAGAGACCCAGTACTTC. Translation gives CASSLRIETQYF.

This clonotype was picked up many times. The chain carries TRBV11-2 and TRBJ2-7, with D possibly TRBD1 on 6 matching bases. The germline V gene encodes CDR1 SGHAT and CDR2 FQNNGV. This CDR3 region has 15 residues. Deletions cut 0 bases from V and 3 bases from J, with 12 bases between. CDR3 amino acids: CASSLDSRTDYEQYF. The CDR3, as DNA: TGTGCCAGCAGCTTAGATTCCCGGACAGACTACGAGCAGTACTTC.

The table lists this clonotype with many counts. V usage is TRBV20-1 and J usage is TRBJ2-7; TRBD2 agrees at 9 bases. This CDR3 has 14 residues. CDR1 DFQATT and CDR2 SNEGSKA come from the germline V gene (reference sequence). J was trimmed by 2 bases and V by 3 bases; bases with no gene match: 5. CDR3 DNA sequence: TGCAGTGCTAGTCCCCCTAGCGGGACCTACGAGCAGTACTTC. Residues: CSASPPSGTYEQYF.

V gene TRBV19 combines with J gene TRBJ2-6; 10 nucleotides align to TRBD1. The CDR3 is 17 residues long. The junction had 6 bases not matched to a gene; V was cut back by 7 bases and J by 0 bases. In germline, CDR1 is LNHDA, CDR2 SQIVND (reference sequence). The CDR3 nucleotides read TGTGCCAGTACTGGGACAGGGGATTTCTCTGGGGCCAACGTCCTGACTTTC. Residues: CASTGTGDFSGANVLTF.

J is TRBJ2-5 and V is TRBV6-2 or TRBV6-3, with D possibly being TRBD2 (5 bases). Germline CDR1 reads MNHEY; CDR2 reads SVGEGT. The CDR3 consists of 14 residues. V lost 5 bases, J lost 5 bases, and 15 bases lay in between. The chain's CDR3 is CASSRGLIQETQYF. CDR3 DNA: TGTGCCAGCAGTCGCGGACTCATCCAGGAGACCCAGTACTTC.

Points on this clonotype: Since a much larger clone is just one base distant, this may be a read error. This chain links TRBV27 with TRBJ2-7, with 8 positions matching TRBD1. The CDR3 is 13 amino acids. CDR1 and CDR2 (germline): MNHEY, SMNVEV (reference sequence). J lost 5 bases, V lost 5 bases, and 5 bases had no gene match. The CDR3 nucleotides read TGTGCCAGCAGTGCACAGGGGGTCGACGAGCAGTACTTC. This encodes CASSAQGVDEQYF.

This chain's CDR3 is CASSYTGSLYEQYF. The CDR3 nucleotides read TGTGCCAGCAGTTACACCGGGTCCCTCTACGAGCAGTACTTC. The chain carries TRBV6-5 and TRBJ2-7, with D uncertain. V shed 2 bases and J shed 3 bases, with 11 bases lying between them. This CDR3 has 14 amino acids. The germline CDR1 and CDR2 sequences are MNHEY and SVGAGI.

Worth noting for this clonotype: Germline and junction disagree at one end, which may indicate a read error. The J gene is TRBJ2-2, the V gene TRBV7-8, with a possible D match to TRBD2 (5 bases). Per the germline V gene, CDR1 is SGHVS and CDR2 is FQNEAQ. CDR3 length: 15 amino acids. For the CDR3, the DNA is TGTGCCAGCGGCTTCGACTACTACCTCACCGGGGAGCTGTTTTTT. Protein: CASGFDYYLTGELFF.